This record covers a single T cell receptor beta chain. What it binds is unknown. This entry comes from a study of T cell responses to AZD1222 COVID-19 vaccine. General study findings and limits: In a largely white British group with more females than males, clonal diversity was possibly underestimated. Nearly half of spike-specific TCRs reportedly go after variant regions that carry no mutations. Only a handful of AZD1222 recipients, roughly six in all, had baseline seropositivity.

V was shortened by 5 bases and J by 13 bases, with 12 bases between the two germline ends. The CDR3 length is 12 residues. Germline CDR1 MGHRA, CDR2 YSYEKL. TCRdb keeps only in-frame clones here, not all; method: immunoSEQ multiplex PCR. The table shows about 140,000 clones, with 70% to 90% occurring only once. The sample consisted of peripheral blood, taken on day 0 of AZD1222 vaccination. This sequence joins TRBV4-1 and TRBJ1-6; D remains ambiguous. The sequence was collected from an adult in good health. CDR3 sequence reads: CASSNGLMPLHF. The CDR3 nucleotides are TGCGCCAGCAGCAATGGTCTAATGCCCCTCCACTTT.